The T cell receptor beta chain described here comes from a study of shared T cell receptors in the human thymus. Generated by immunoSEQ multiplex PCR, the TCRdb table keeps only in-frame clones and is missing some. This sample yields over 350,000 clones, of which 95% are seen a single time; approximately 0.02% belongs to the top ten. The source is a human donor. The sample taken for sequencing was thymocytes.

CDR3 in DNA: TGTGCCAGCAGTTACTCCCCGGGAGGAGGGGCAGATACGCAGTATTTT. It is translated as CASSYSPGGGADTQYF. The rearrangement uses TRBV6-6 and TRBJ2-3; TRBD2 matches at 7 bases. With 0 bases clipped from V and 4 bases from J, the junction kept 7 bases outside the gene matches. The germline V gene has CDR1 MNHNY and CDR2 SVGAGI (reference sequence). This CDR3 is built from 16 residues.